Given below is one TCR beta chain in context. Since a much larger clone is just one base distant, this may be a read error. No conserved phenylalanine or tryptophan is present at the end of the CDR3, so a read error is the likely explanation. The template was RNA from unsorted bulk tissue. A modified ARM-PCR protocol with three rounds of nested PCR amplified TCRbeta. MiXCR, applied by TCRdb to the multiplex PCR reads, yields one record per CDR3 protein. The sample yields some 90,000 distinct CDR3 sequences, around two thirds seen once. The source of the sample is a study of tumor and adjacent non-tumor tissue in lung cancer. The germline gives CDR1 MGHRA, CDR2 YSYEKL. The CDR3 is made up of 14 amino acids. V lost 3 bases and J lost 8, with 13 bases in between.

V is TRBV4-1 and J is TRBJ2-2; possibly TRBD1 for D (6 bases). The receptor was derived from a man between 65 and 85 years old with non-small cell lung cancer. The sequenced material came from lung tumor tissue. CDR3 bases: TGCGCCAGCAGCCAGAACAGGGTATCTGGGGAGCTGTTTTTG. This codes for CASSQNRVSGELFL.